One sample yielded the 20 T cell receptor beta chains listed below, sequenced in a study of shared clonotypes between healthy human individuals (TCRdb year 2020). The library relied on the immunoSEQ multiplex PCR assay. This is the immuneACCESS table as TCRdb keeps it, with only in-frame sequences that have V and J called. A part of the clones is gone; compared with another copy, unresolved V genes explain less than half, and the rest is unexplained. This sample gives a few hundred thousand clones in total; 70% to 80% of them show up just once. Of the sample, around 12% is held by the ten largest clones. The specimen was PBMCs. These receptor sequences come from a woman between 40 and 55 years old in good health. Some clones in this sample may be carry-over from other donors' samples.

The V and J genes are TRBV6-1 and TRBJ2-1; 8 bases are a match to TRBD2. V shed 6 bases and J 10 bases; nucleotides not matched to a gene: 11. CDR1 and CDR2 from the germline V gene are MNHNS and SASEGT. The CDR3 sequence is 14 residues long. The CDR3 DNA reads TGTGCCAGCAGGATTGAGCGGGAGTGGGGCGAGCAGTTCTTC. As protein: CASRIEREWGEQFF.

This chain connects TRBV27 to TRBJ2-3; 11 nucleotides align to TRBD2. CDR3 length: 19 amino acids. The junction had 15 bases not matched to a gene; V was cut back by 5 bases and J by 2 bases. From germline, CDR1 is MNHEY and CDR2 SMNVEV (reference sequence). CDR3 protein: CASSAKGLAEYYLTDTQYF. In nucleotides, the CDR3 is TGTGCCAGCAGTGCGAAGGGACTAGCGGAGTACTATCTCACAGATACGCAGTATTTT.

The CDR3 DNA follows: TGCGCCAGCAGAAGGGGACTAGCGGGACCCCAGCAGTTCTTC. It yields the protein CASRRGLAGPQQFF. This chain connects TRBV10-2 to TRBJ2-1; TRBD2 matches at 13 bases. The CDR3 has 14 amino acids. V shed 6 bases and J 11 bases; nucleotides not matched to a gene: 7. Germline assignment: CDR1 WSHSY and CDR2 SAAADI.

In this sample, this clone turned up a few times. The chain employs TRBV5-1 and TRBJ2-5, with D tentatively TRBD2 (5 bases). Trimming stripped 8 bases from V and 1 base from J, with 15 bases between. Germline CDR1 and CDR2: SGHRS and YFSETQ. The length of the CDR3 is 14 residues. DNA of the CDR3: TGCGCCAGTACTCCGGGGAGTTCCCAAGAGACCCAGTACTTC. Protein product: CASTPGSSQETQYF.

The chain links TRBV5-1 to TRBJ2-7; no definite D call. The ends were cut back, 0 bases at V and 6 bases at J, with 16 bases in the middle. CDR3 size: 15 residues. The germline gives CDR1 SGHRS, CDR2 YFSETQ. CDR3 sequence (DNA): TGCGCCAGCAGCTTGGGAGCCGGAACCCGCGGCGAGCAGTACTTC. Protein sequence: CASSLGAGTRGEQYF.

This chain uses TRBV9 with TRBJ1-1; D gene unclear. Between the trimmed V and J ends, which lost 3 bases and 5 bases, there was a span of 14 bases. The germline V gene has CDR1 SGDLS and CDR2 YYNGEE. CDR3 size: 14 residues. In DNA, the CDR3 is TGTGCCAGCAGCGCCAGTGGGGTCGGAACTGAAGCTTTCTTT. Amino acids: CASSASGVGTEAFF.

The chain links TRBV12-1 to TRBJ2-7; the D call TRBD1 from the table was never checked on the DNA. TRBV12-1 has pseudogene status. The CDR3 has 16 residues. The CDR3 loop is CASSLLPGQGVYEQYF. DNA for the CDR3: TGTGCCAGCAGCTTACTCCCGGGACAGGGGGTCTACGAGCAGTACTTC.

This clone occurred a few times. The rearrangement links TRBV30 to TRBJ2-7; D remains unclear. Germline V lookup: CDR1 GTSNPN, CDR2 SVGIG (reference sequence). The V end was cut by 3 bases, the J end by 1 base, with 7 bases between. The CDR3 contains 12 residues. CDR3 coding DNA: TGTGCCTGGAGCCCTCAATCCTACGAGCAGTACTTC. It is translated as CAWSPQSYEQYF.

The chain links TRBV10-3 to TRBJ2-1, with 9 bases aligning to TRBD1. CDR1 ENHRY and CDR2 SYGVKD come from the germline V gene. The CDR3 has 14 amino acids. V gave up 6 bases and J gave up 5 bases; unmatched junction bases: 5. The CDR3 sequence: CAIRDRGGNNEQFF. CDR3 coding DNA: TGTGCCATCAGGGACAGGGGCGGGAACAATGAGCAGTTCTTC.

This sequence joins TRBV5-4 and TRBJ2-7; D is uncertain. CDR1 and CDR2 (germline): SGHNT, YYREEE (reference sequence). V shed 2 bases and J shed 4 bases, with 7 bases lying between them. The CDR3 runs 12 residues. CDR3 protein: CASSFMGYEQYF. Written as DNA, the CDR3 is TGTGCCAGCAGCTTTATGGGGTACGAGCAGTACTTC.

The chain joins TRBV2 to TRBJ2-3; D remains ambiguous. CDR1 and CDR2 (germline): SNHLY, FYNNEI. With 2 bases removed from V and 4 bases from J, the gap between germline ends came to 4 bases. CDR3 size: 12 residues. The DNA for the CDR3 is TGTGCCAGCAGTGAAACCGCAGATACGCAGTATTTT. This encodes CASSETADTQYF.

This clone was seen a handful of times. The V and J genes are TRBV2 and TRBJ1-3, with TRBD1 as a possible D gene (5 bases). Trimming stripped 3 bases from V and 0 bases from J, with 15 bases between. CDR1 and CDR2 from the germline V gene are SNHLY and FYNNEI. The CDR3 loop spans 17 amino acids. The CDR3 sequence is CASSEEQGPHSGNTIYF. CDR3 DNA: TGTGCCAGCAGTGAGGAGCAGGGTCCCCACTCTGGAAACACCATATATTTT.

The chain is built from TRBV9 and TRBJ2-7; unclear D gene. The V and J ends lost 0 bases and 7 bases respectively, with 8 bases between them. Germline assignment: CDR1 SGDLS and CDR2 YYNGEE. The CDR3 runs to 12 residues. CDR3 protein: CASSVEMGEQYF. CDR3 nucleotides: TGTGCCAGCAGCGTAGAGATGGGAGAGCAGTACTTC.

Concerning this clone: With a much larger clone just one base away, this may be a read error. This rearrangement joins TRBV11-2 to TRBJ2-3; D may be TRBD1 (6 bases). The germline V gene encodes CDR1 SGHAT and CDR2 FQNNGV. Trimming shortened V by 0 bases and J by 5 bases, and 9 bases separated the two germline ends. This CDR3 region has 14 residues. CDR3 in amino acids: CASSLDRGKDTQYF. As DNA, the CDR3 is TGTGCCAGCAGCTTAGACAGGGGAAAAGATACGCAGTATTTT.

Concerning this clone: Since a far larger clone is one base different, this is likely a read error. This CDR3 is missing its conserved last phenylalanine or tryptophan, likely due to a read error. This sequence joins TRBV9 and TRBJ2-7; D remains ambiguous. The CDR3 consists of 14 residues. V lost 4 bases to trimming and J lost 0 bases, with 11 bases between them. Germline V lookup: CDR1 SGDLS, CDR2 YYNGEE. Here the CDR3 reads CASSRSGRSYEQYS. Here the CDR3 DNA reads TGTGCCAGCAGCCGGTCAGGCCGCTCCTACGAGCAGTACTCC.

The chain has TRBV25-1 and TRBJ2-5; 7 bases map to TRBD1. This CDR3 has 16 residues. Germline CDR1 reads MGHDK; CDR2 reads SYGVNS. V gave up 0 bases and J gave up 2 bases; unmatched junction bases: 6. The CDR3 nucleotides read TGTGCCAGCAGTGAATATCAAGGGGGCACACAAGAGACCCAGTACTTC. Amino acids: CASSEYQGGTQETQYF.

The chain couples TRBV6-1 to TRBJ2-2; 12 positions agree with TRBD2. Germline V CDR1 and CDR2: MNHNS, SASEGT. The CDR3 runs to 16 residues. V shed 4 bases and J 5 bases; nucleotides not matched to a gene: 5. The CDR3 region has the DNA TGTGCCAGCAGTGTCCTAGCGGGAGGGTGGACCGGGGAGCTGTTTTTT. It yields the protein CASSVLAGGWTGELFF.

This clone turned up a few times. The rearrangement links TRBV2 to TRBJ1-2; no reliable D call. CDR3 length: 11 amino acids. Per the germline V gene, CDR1 is SNHLY and CDR2 is FYNNEI. V dropped 5 bases and J dropped 7 bases, with 8 bases sitting between them. CDR3 sequence reads: CASSRPTGYTF. The CDR3 DNA follows: TGTGCCAGCAGTAGGCCAACTGGCTACACCTTC.

The rearrangement joins TRBV10-3 to TRBJ2-7; 7 nucleotides agree with TRBD2. V lost 7 bases to trimming and J lost 5 bases; unmatched junction nucleotides: 2. This CDR3 has 11 residues. Germline V lookup: CDR1 ENHRY, CDR2 SYGVKD. In DNA form, the CDR3 reads TGTGCCATCAAGCGGGGCCACGAGCAGTACTTC. Translating it yields CAIKRGHEQYF.

The rearrangement joins TRBV6-1 to TRBJ2-1, with 12 bases aligning to TRBD2. The length of the CDR3 is 13 residues. The germline V gene encodes CDR1 MNHNS and CDR2 SASEGT. V was clipped by 10 bases and J by 7 bases; unmatched bases: 5. CDR3 sequence reads: CATRLAGVNEQFF. In DNA, the CDR3 is TGTGCCACCCGACTAGCGGGAGTTAATGAGCAGTTCTTC.